This record looks at one TCR beta chain sequence and its context. Its antigen is undetermined. The CDR3 totals 15 residues. The ends lost 5 bases at V and 0 bases at J; junction bases unmatched: 6. Germline CDR1 is SEHNR and CDR2 is FQNEAQ (reference sequence). This entry comes from a study of cytomegalovirus exposure and HLA in healthy donors. This PCR relied on a set of 60 Vbeta primers and 13 Jbeta primers. The data were produced by immunoSEQ multiplex PCR, yet TCRdb's version contains in-frame clones alone and is incomplete. This sample yields 130,000 to 150,000 clones, of which about 78% are seen a single time; under 4.5% belongs to the top ten. Study-wide points: Analysis performed later showed TCR beta chains linked to HLA being more clonally expanded than equally common others. Later analysis suggested most CMV-associated TCR beta chains were HLA-restricted.

The sequence was obtained from a man in his late teens or twenties in good health and CMV-seronegative. J is TRBJ1-1 and V is TRBV7-9; TRBD1 matches at 7 bases. The sample consisted of PBMCs. CDR3: CASSPGGGMNTEAFF. In DNA form, the CDR3 reads TGTGCCAGCAGCCCAGGGGGTGGGATGAACACTGAAGCTTTCTTT. Supplemented by reference TRBV7-9 and TRBJ1-1, the full variable domain reads DTGVSQNPRHKITKRGQNVTFRCDPISEHNRLYWYRQTLGQGPEFLTYFQNEAQLEKSRLLSDRFSAERPKGSFSTLEIQRTEQGDSAMYLCASSPGGGMNTEAFFGQGTRLTVV.